What follows are 21 T cell receptor beta chains derived from one specimen sequenced in a study of T-cell memory formation after mild COVID-19. Each CDR3 protein is one row after TCRdb ran MiXCR on the 5' RACE reads. This sample has approximately 500,000 distinct CDR3 sequences, with around a quarter found just once. The source material was PBMCs or a T cell subset sorted from them (not recorded which). The receptors come from an adult woman who had mild COVID-19 (a few samples of this study predate the infection). Cell type and time point are not known.

This sequence joins TRBV3-1 and TRBJ2-3; 7 positions agree with TRBD1. The CDR3 contains 16 residues. Germline V gives CDR1 LGHDT, CDR2 YNNKEL (reference sequence). With 9 bases clipped from V and 0 bases from J, the junction kept 12 bases outside the gene matches. The CDR3 region is CASRRGQVLSTDTQYF. DNA of the CDR3: TGTGCCAGTCGCCGAGGACAGGTCCTCAGCACAGATACGCAGTATTTT.

This clonotype was found a few times. The V and J genes are TRBV7-6 and TRBJ2-7; D gene ambiguous. This CDR3 comprises 16 residues. Germline V gene sequence: CDR1 SGHVS, CDR2 FNYEAQ. V was shortened by 5 bases and J by 3 bases, with 20 bases between the two germline ends. The CDR3 loop is CASSPQNVRVGYEQYF. The DNA for the CDR3 is TGTGCCAGCAGCCCCCAGAACGTAAGGGTCGGCTACGAGCAGTACTTC.

The chain recombines TRBV5-1 with TRBJ2-6, with 7 bases identical to TRBD2. CDR1 is SGHRS and CDR2 is YFSETQ in the germline V gene. This CDR3 is 20 amino acids long. The V gene end was trimmed by 4 bases and the J gene end by 0 bases; junction bases not matched to a gene: 16. CDR3 nucleotides: TGCGCCAGCAGCAGCATAGGTGGGGCTAGCGGATTCTCTGGGGCCAACGTCCTGACTTTC. As protein: CASSSIGGASGFSGANVLTF.

This rearrangement joins TRBV4-1 to TRBJ2-3; possibly TRBD2 for D (5 bases). The CDR3 is 15 amino acids. Germline CDR1 and CDR2: MGHRA and YSYEKL. V was clipped by 5 bases and J by 0 bases, with 12 bases between them. Written as DNA, the CDR3 is TGCGCCAGCAGCTTCGGGTCGGGGAGCACAGATACGCAGTATTTT. Translation: CASSFGSGSTDTQYF.

The V gene is TRBV12-3 or TRBV12-4, the J gene TRBJ2-1; D might be TRBD1 or TRBD2, each matching 5 bases. V shed 7 bases and J shed 4 bases, with 17 bases lying between them. The CDR3 consists of 15 residues. CDR3 DNA sequence: TGTGCCAGCACGTCCTCCGGGACGGGGTACAATGAGCAGTTCTTC. It is translated as CASTSSGTGYNEQFF.

The chain is built from TRBV6-1 and TRBJ1-5; D is undetermined. V shed 6 bases and J shed 6 bases, with 18 bases lying between them. This CDR3 is built from 15 residues. CDR1 and CDR2 (germline): MNHNS, SASEGT. The chain's CDR3 is CASSAGHGLSQPQHF. The DNA of the CDR3 is TGTGCCAGCAGCGCGGGCCACGGTCTATCTCAGCCCCAGCATTTT.

This clonotype was counted between two and nine times. CDR3 coding DNA: TGCAGTGCTGGAACTAGCGGGGGCCCAGATACGCAGTATTTT. Amino acids: CSAGTSGGPDTQYF. The chain employs TRBV20-1 and TRBJ2-3; the match to TRBD2 covers 11 bases. V shed 5 bases and J 4 bases; nucleotides not matched to a gene: 5. The CDR3 sequence is 14 residues long. Germline V lookup: CDR1 DFQATT, CDR2 SNEGSKA (reference sequence).

This chain joins TRBV5-1 and TRBJ1-1; D remains ambiguous. CDR1 and CDR2 (germline): SGHRS, YFSETQ. V dropped 0 bases and J dropped 4 bases, with 13 bases sitting between them. This CDR3 contains 15 residues. CDR3 coding DNA: TGCGCCAGCAGCTTGGATCTGACCTTGCCCACTGAAGCTTTCTTT. Translation: CASSLDLTLPTEAFF.

This sequence joins TRBV6-5 and TRBJ1-1; the match to TRBD1 covers 11 bases. This CDR3 is built from 16 residues. After removal of 6 bases from V and 0 bases from J, the junction contained 6 bases not matched to a gene. Germline CDR1 is MNHEY and CDR2 is SVGAGI. The CDR3 is CASSTGQGDLNTEAFF. The CDR3 coding sequence is TGTGCCAGCAGCACGGGACAGGGGGACTTGAACACTGAAGCTTTCTTT.

The CDR3 coding sequence is TGTGCCAGCAGTTATAGCGGGAGCGTCACAGATACGCAGTATTTT. Protein: CASSYSGSVTDTQYF. V usage is TRBV7-9 and J usage is TRBJ2-3; 9 bases fit TRBD2. The CDR3 contains 15 residues. In germline, CDR1 is SEHNR, CDR2 FQNEAQ (reference sequence). J gave up 2 bases and V 6 bases, and 6 bases lay outside the gene matches.

The V and J genes are TRBV29-1 and TRBJ1-2; D possibly corresponds to TRBD1 (6 bases). Deletions cut 6 bases from V and 4 bases from J, with 18 bases between. This CDR3 contains 14 residues. The V gene's germline CDR1 is SQVTM and CDR2 ANQGSEA. DNA of the CDR3: TGCAGCGTAAAAACCGCAGGGGCCGGCTATGGCTACACCTTC. This encodes CSVKTAGAGYGYTF.

The chain is built from TRBV12-3 or TRBV12-4 and TRBJ2-5; perhaps D is TRBD1 or TRBD2 (5 bases each). This CDR3 is 13 amino acids long. The V end lost 5 bases, the J end lost 4 bases, and 11 bases lay between the germline ends. CDR3 coding DNA: TGTGCCAGCAGTCTCACGAGGGGAGAGACCCAGTACTTC. Translated: CASSLTRGETQYF.

The J gene is TRBJ1-5, the V gene TRBV30; D gene ambiguous. The CDR3 consists of 13 residues. Trimming removed 2 bases at V and 7 bases at J, with 12 bases between. From germline, CDR1 is GTSNPN and CDR2 SVGIG (reference sequence). DNA of the CDR3: TGTGCCTGGAGTAAGGAGGCCGCACAGCCCCAGCATTTT. It is translated as CAWSKEAAQPQHF.

This clonotype was counted once. The rearrangement joins TRBV30 to TRBJ1-1; a possible D gene is TRBD1 (5 bases). This CDR3 comprises 13 residues. CDR1 is GTSNPN and CDR2 is SVGIG in the germline V gene (reference sequence). V was clipped by 5 bases and J by 0 bases, with 10 bases between them. CDR3 sequence reads: CAWEDKMNTEAFF. CDR3 bases: TGTGCCTGGGAGGACAAAATGAACACTGAAGCTTTCTTT.

The chain carries TRBV12-3 or TRBV12-4 and TRBJ2-1; D is unresolved. V was clipped by 8 bases and J by 0 bases, with 8 bases between them. The CDR3 totals 13 residues. In DNA form, the CDR3 reads TGTGCCAGCGGGCTGGACTCCTACAATGAGCAGTTCTTC. It encodes CASGLDSYNEQFF.

J is TRBJ1-1 and V is TRBV12-5, with D perhaps TRBD1 (6 bases). The CDR3 spans 14 residues. Trimming stripped 3 bases from V and 1 base from J, with 9 bases between. CDR1 is LGHNT, CDR2 FRNRAP, per germline. The CDR3 bases are TGTGCTAGTGGTTTTGAGGACAGGAACACTGAAGCTTTCTTT. This sequence encodes CASGFEDRNTEAFF.

The chain links TRBV5-1 to TRBJ2-1, with 8 bases that match TRBD2. Germline V CDR1 and CDR2: SGHRS, YFSETQ. The CDR3 contains 15 residues. V dropped 0 bases and J dropped 5; count of bases not matched to a gene: 4. CDR3 sequence reads: CASSLGGGLDNEQFF. The CDR3 DNA follows: TGCGCCAGCAGCTTGGGCGGGGGGCTCGACAATGAGCAGTTCTTC.

This clonotype was found a few times. The chain is built from TRBV7-6 and TRBJ2-7; 10 positions agree with TRBD1. The length of the CDR3 is 16 residues. Germline CDR1 SGHVS, CDR2 FNYEAQ. With V trimmed by 5 bases and J by 3 bases, 10 bases remained unmatched. This chain's CDR3 is CASSIRGTGEIYEQYF. The CDR3 coding sequence is TGTGCCAGCAGCATTCGGGGGACAGGGGAGATCTACGAGCAGTACTTC.

This clonotype was recorded at least ten times. The J gene is TRBJ2-7, the V gene TRBV18; either TRBD1 or TRBD2 may supply D (5 bases each). The CDR3 covers 12 residues. V dropped 3 bases and J dropped 6 bases, with 9 bases sitting between them. In germline, CDR1 is KGHSH, CDR2 LQKENI. Here the CDR3 DNA reads TGTGCCAGCTCACCGGGGGTATCCGAGCAGTACTTC. Amino acids: CASSPGVSEQYF.

This clonotype was observed a handful of times. CDR3 loop: CASSSPGSYEQYF. CDR3 DNA: TGTGCCAGCAGCAGTCCGGGCTCCTACGAGCAGTACTTC. The chain couples TRBV7-2 to TRBJ2-7; D remains ambiguous. This CDR3 is built from 13 residues. Germline values: CDR1 SGHTA, CDR2 FQGNSA. With 5 bases removed from V and 0 bases from J, the gap between germline ends came to 8 bases.

This clonotype was recorded a few times. This sequence joins TRBV27 and TRBJ2-2; D uncertain. The V and J ends lost 5 bases and 2 bases respectively, with 24 bases between them. The CDR3 contains 19 residues. Germline CDR1 reads MNHEY; CDR2 reads SMNVEV (reference sequence). CDR3 region: CASSPTLFWTLTNTGELFF. The CDR3 nucleotides read TGTGCCAGCAGTCCCACCCTCTTTTGGACCCTTACTAACACCGGGGAGCTGTTTTTT.